Presented here are 10 T cell receptor beta chains from one specimen sequenced in a study of identical twins. TCRdb recomputed calls from the 5' RACE reads with MiXCR, one row per CDR3 protein. The sample includes about 280,000 distinct CDR3 sequences, around 8.8% of them seen just once. The sample also formed part of further work on yellow fever vaccine responses in identical twins.

The sequenced sample was memory (CD45RO+) T cells sorted from blood. The receptors come from a woman aged 18-30 years in good health.

This rearrangement joins TRBV5-5 to TRBJ2-2, with TRBD2 as a possible D gene (7 bases). The CDR3 sequence is 16 residues long. V was trimmed by 4 bases and J by 2 bases, leaving 15 bases between them. Germline CDR1 and CDR2: SGHKS and YYEKEE (reference sequence). The CDR3 reads CASSPGGGANTGELFF. The CDR3 region has the DNA TGTGCCAGCAGCCCCGGTGGGGGGGCCAACACCGGGGAGCTGTTTTTT.

This clonotype was counted many times. The chain has TRBV9 and TRBJ2-1, with D possibly matching TRBD2 (6 bases). Germline-derived CDR1 and CDR2 are SGDLS and YYNGEE. Trimming removed 0 bases from V and 9 bases from J, with 13 bases in between. The CDR3 sequence is 14 residues long. CDR3 bases: TGTGCCAGCAGCGTAGGTGTACAAGCGGGTGAGCAGTTCTTC. It yields the protein CASSVGVQAGEQFF.

This clonotype was counted between two and nine times. The chain links TRBV5-1 to TRBJ2-5; no clear D. Looked up from germline, CDR1 is SGHRS and CDR2 is YFSETQ. This CDR3 region has 13 residues. Trimming left V 4 bases short and J 2 bases short, with 9 bases between. The CDR3 sequence is CASSTTGQETQYF. The CDR3 nucleotides are TGCGCCAGCAGCACGACTGGGCAAGAGACCCAGTACTTC.

This clonotype came up a few times. The chain is built from TRBV3-1 and TRBJ2-1; 9 positions match TRBD2. The CDR3 is 13 amino acids. J was trimmed by 6 bases and V by 8 bases; bases with no gene match: 5. Germline V gives CDR1 LGHDT, CDR2 YNNKEL (reference sequence). CDR3 loop: CASAGLAGNEQFF. CDR3 nucleotides: TGTGCCAGCGCGGGACTAGCAGGCAATGAGCAGTTCTTC.

This chain links TRBV2 with TRBJ2-3; D is possibly TRBD1 or TRBD2 (5 bases each). The CDR3 has 15 residues. CDR1 is SNHLY and CDR2 is FYNNEI in the germline V gene. Trimming took 6 bases from V and 2 from J, leaving 15 bases between them. In nucleotides, the CDR3 is TGTGCCAGCAGCCTAACCGGGACCCTCACAGATACGCAGTATTTT. Its protein is CASSLTGTLTDTQYF.

CDR3 nucleotides: TGTGCCAGCAGGCCCGGTGTGGGGAACGATGGCTACACCTTC. This encodes CASRPGVGNDGYTF. V and J are TRBV12-3 or TRBV12-4 and TRBJ1-2; D is undetermined. Trimming pared 6 bases from V and 6 bases from J, leaving 17 bases between. This CDR3 comprises 14 residues.

This clonotype was seen a handful of times. The chain uses TRBV18 and TRBJ1-2; weak D call: TRBD1 (5 bases). Germline V gene data show CDR1 as KGHSH and CDR2 as LQKENI. V lost 3 bases and J lost 5, with 13 bases in between. The CDR3 is made up of 14 amino acids. The CDR3 sequence: CASSPPGPAYGYTF. The CDR3 DNA follows: TGTGCCAGCTCACCTCCGGGACCCGCTTATGGCTACACCTTC.

This clonotype has at least ten counts. This sequence joins TRBV25-1 and TRBJ1-5; no clear D gene. The CDR3 spans 14 residues. Per the germline V gene, CDR1 is MGHDK and CDR2 is SYGVNS. Trimming took 4 bases from V and 0 from J, leaving 7 bases between them. The CDR3 nucleotides read TGTGCCAGCAGTGCCACAGATAGCAATCAGCCCCAGCATTTT. It encodes CASSATDSNQPQHF.

This clonotype was detected many times. V and J are TRBV4-1 and TRBJ2-3; 12 bases are a match to TRBD1. The trim removed 1 base at V and 4 bases at J, leaving 9 bases unmatched. Germline CDR1 reads MGHRA; CDR2 reads YSYEKL. The CDR3 runs 18 residues. CDR3 DNA sequence: TGCGCCAGCAGCCAAGCGGGACAGGGGGCCCTGGGCCCAGATACGCAGTATTTT. Translated: CASSQAGQGALGPDTQYF.

This clonotype is medium-sized. The chain combines TRBV12-3 or TRBV12-4 with TRBJ1-2; D not certain. V lost 1 base, J lost 4 bases, and 10 bases lay in between. This CDR3 spans 14 amino acids. DNA for the CDR3: TGTGCCAGCAGTTTAGAACCAGCGTTCTATGGCTACACCTTC. Translated: CASSLEPAFYGYTF.